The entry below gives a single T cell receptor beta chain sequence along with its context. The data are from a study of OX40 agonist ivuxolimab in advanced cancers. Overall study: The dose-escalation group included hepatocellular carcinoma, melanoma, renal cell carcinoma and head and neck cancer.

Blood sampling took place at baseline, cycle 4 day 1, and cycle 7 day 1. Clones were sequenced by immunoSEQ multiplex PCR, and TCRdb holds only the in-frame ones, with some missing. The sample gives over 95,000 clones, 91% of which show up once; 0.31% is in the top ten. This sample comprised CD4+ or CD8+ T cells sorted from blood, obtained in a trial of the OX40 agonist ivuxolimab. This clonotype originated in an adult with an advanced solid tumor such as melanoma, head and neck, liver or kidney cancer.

CDR3 sequence (DNA): TGTGCCAGCAGCTTAGAGGTCGTCCTCGGGGAGCAGTTCTTC. This encodes CASSLEVVLGEQFF. The chain joins TRBV11-1 to TRBJ2-1; D remains unclear. The length of the CDR3 is 14 residues. CDR1 is SGHAT and CDR2 is FQDESV in the germline V gene (reference sequence). The V gene lost 1 base and the J gene lost 10 bases, with 14 bases spanning the gap.